The TCR beta chain under discussion was sequenced for a study of T cell responses to AZD1222 COVID-19 vaccine. Trimming cost V 3 bases and J 2 bases; bases outside gene matches: 10. Germline V gene sequence: CDR1 WNHNN, CDR2 SYGVQD (reference sequence). The length of the CDR3 is 18 residues. Study-wide results and caveats: After two AZD1222 doses, spike-specific TCR breadth and depth rose versus day 0. CD4 TCRs linked to vaccination spanned spike, dominating at 160-218 and 743-854. Clonal diversity was possibly underestimated; the donors were predominantly white British and more often female. Repertoires were collected only later (after the peak T cell response had occurred).

Clones were sequenced by immunoSEQ multiplex PCR, and TCRdb holds only the in-frame ones, with some missing. The profile covers around 99,000 clones, with more than 85% appearing a single time and about 9% taken by the ten largest. Details on this clone: The target antigen is unknown.

The V call is TRBV10-1, the J call TRBJ2-2, with 9 bases identical to TRBD2. The sample was peripheral blood, taken 28 days after the second AZD1222 dose. This TCR was recovered from an adult who received the AZD1222 COVID-19 vaccine. CDR3 bases: TGCGCCAGCAGTGACGGCTTGCTAGCGGGACCTAACACCGGGGAGCTGTTTTTT. Protein: CASSDGLLAGPNTGELFF.